This T cell receptor (beta chain) was sequenced in a study of T cell repertoires in cytomegalovirus infection. About this clonotype: Its antigen remains unknown.

Each CDR3 protein is one row after TCRdb ran MiXCR on the reads. Of approximately 910,000 distinct CDR3 sequences listed, approximately 32% were seen once; the top ten hold roughly 12%. The CDR3 runs to 13 residues. Trimming pared 0 bases from V and 6 bases from J, leaving 5 bases between. Germline V gene sequence: CDR1 MNHEY, CDR2 SVGAGI. J is TRBJ2-2 and V is TRBV6-5; D call uncertain. The material was cultured CD8+ T cells from PBMCs, obtained from culture after CMV antigen stimulation. This TCR derives from a human donor in good health (CMV status not recorded). Some clones in this sample may be carry-over from other donors' samples. CDR3 sequence (DNA): TGTGCCAGCAGTTACTCTTTTTCCGGGGAGCTGTTTTTT. Translating gives CASSYSFSGELFF.